This TCR beta chain originates from a study of OX40 agonist ivuxolimab in advanced cancers. Concerning the study at large: Ivuxolimab, which targeted the costimulatory receptor OX40 (CD134), was an agonistic, fully human IgG2 monoclonal antibody. Intravenous ivuxolimab was administered to patients every 2 weeks at six dose levels: 0.01, 0.1, 0.3, 1.5, 3 and 10 mg/kg. Of the approximately 50 dose-escalation patients, hepatocellular carcinoma was present in around 19, melanoma in some 15, renal cell carcinoma in 9 and head and neck cancer in 9. In the dose-escalation cohort, roughly four fifths of patients were male, and the mean age was roughly 60 years, with a range of about 20 to 90. Prior anti-PD-1, anti-PD-L1 or anti-CTLA-4 therapy was permitted, and about two fifths of dose-escalation patients had received checkpoint inhibitors. Partial responses occurred in three dose-escalation patients, of whom one had hepatocellular carcinoma and two had cutaneous melanoma. Peripheral TCRbeta sequencing aimed to test whether ivuxolimab altered TCR sequence diversity and caused clonal T-cell expansion. The paper reports the monotherapy dose-escalation portion (N = 52 patients) of the phase I ivuxolimab trial. The full study reports these points: Low levels of normalized T-cell clonal expansion were also seen in some nonresponding patients. After ivuxolimab, CD8+ T cells had more expanded clones than CD4+ T cells on average. The antigen specificity of the peripheral T cells that underwent clonal expansion was not determined. At doses of 0.1 to 3.0 mg/kg, clonal expansion of both CD4+ and CD8+ T cells in blood was seen between baseline and week 6. In the 0.1-3.0 mg/kg groups, partial responders had among the lowest normalized peripheral clonal expansion, particularly in CD8+ T cells.

Via the germline V gene, CDR1 is MNHNS and CDR2 SASEGT. The junction shows trimming of 3 bases on V and 2 bases on J, plus 10 bases between the germline ends. The CDR3 holds 15 amino acids from the cysteine to the phenylalanine. This entry keeps only the CDR3 DNA: 45 bases, framed from base 1. A word on this clone: The antigen it recognizes is unknown. Base qualities are not recorded, but no much larger clone differs from it by a single base.

For sequencing of the TCRbeta CDR3 region, genomic DNA was extracted from the sorted cells. The immunoSEQ Assay was used to sequence the TCRbeta CDR3 regions. TCRdb mirrors the immuneACCESS table, restricted to in-frame sequences. Some clones are absent from its copies; in checked studies, under half trace to an unresolved V gene, and the reason for the others is unknown. Recorded for this sample are more than 75,000 clones; about 84% of them occurred a single time. About 6% of the sample lies in the top ten. The trial excluded patients who had a history of autoimmune disease or were on systemic immunosuppression. Peripheral blood for TCR sequencing was collected from all dose cohorts at baseline, on cycle 4 day 1, and on cycle 7 day 1. The samples were taken from a phase I, first-in-human, multicenter, open-label dose-escalation trial of ivuxolimab. Adults with locally advanced or metastatic head and neck squamous cell, hepatocellular, melanoma or renal cell carcinoma were enrolled in the trial. Before TCR sequencing, CD4+ T cells and CD8+ T cells were sorted from peripheral blood as separate populations.

The receptor was derived from an adult with an advanced solid tumor such as melanoma, head and neck, liver or kidney cancer. Here the sequenced sample was CD4+ or CD8+ T cells sorted from blood, taken in a trial of the OX40 agonist ivuxolimab. The chain is assembled from TRBV6-1 and TRBJ2-2; the D gene assignment is ambiguous. The nucleotides are TGTGCCAGCAGTGATGGAGTAGTAAACACCGGGGAGCTGTTTTTT. The resulting protein is CASSDGVVNTGELFF.